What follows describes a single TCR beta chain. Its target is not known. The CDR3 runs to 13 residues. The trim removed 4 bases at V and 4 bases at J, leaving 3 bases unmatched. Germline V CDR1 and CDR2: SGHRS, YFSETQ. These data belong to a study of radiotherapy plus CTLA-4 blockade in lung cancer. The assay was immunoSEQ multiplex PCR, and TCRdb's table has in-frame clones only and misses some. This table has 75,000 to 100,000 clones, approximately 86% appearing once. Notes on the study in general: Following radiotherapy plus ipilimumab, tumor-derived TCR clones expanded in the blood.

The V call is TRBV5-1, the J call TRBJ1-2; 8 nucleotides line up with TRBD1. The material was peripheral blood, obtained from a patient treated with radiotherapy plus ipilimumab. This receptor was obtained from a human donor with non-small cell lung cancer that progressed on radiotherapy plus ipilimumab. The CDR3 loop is CASSADRVYGYTF. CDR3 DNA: TGCGCCAGCAGCGCGGACAGGGTCTATGGCTACACCTTC.